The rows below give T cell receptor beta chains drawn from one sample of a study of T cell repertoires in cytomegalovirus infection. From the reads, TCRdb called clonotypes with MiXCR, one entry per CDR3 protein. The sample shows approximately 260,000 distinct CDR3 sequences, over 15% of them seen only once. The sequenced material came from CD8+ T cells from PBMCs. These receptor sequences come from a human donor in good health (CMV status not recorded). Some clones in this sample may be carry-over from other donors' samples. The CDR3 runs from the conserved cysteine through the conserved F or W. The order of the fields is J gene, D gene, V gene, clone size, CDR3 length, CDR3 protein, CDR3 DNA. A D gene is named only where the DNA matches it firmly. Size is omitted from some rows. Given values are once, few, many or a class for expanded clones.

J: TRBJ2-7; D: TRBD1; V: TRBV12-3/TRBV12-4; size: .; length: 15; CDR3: CASIGTGTSNYEQYF; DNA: TGTGCCAGCATCGGGACAGGGACCAGCAACTACGAGCAGTACTTC
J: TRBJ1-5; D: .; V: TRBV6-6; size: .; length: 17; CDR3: CASSYSTGIAGNQPQHF; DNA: TGTGCCAGCAGTTACTCCACAGGGATAGCCGGCAATCAGCCCCAGCATTTT
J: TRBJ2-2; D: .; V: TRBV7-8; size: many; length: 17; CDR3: CASSVPYTRENTGELFF; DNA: TGTGCCAGCAGCGTACCCTACACAAGGGAGAACACCGGGGAGCTGTTTTTT
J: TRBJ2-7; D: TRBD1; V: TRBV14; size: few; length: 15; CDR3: CASSPNPGQVTEQYF; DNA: TGTGCCAGCAGCCCGAATCCGGGACAGGTAACCGAGCAGTACTTC
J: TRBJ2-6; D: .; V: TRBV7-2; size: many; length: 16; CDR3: CASSLNPGPGANVLTF; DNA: TGTGCCAGCAGCTTAAACCCTGGCCCTGGGGCCAACGTCCTGACTTTC
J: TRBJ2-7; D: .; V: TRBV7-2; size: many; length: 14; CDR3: CASSLAANSYEQYF; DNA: TGTGCCAGCAGCTTAGCGGCGAATTCCTACGAGCAGTACTTC
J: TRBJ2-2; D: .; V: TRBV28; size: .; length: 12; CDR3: CASSLPSGELFF; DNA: TGTGCCAGCAGTTTACCTAGCGGGGAGCTGTTTTTT
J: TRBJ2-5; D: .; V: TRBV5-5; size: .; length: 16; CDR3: CASSLFQRVIQETQYF; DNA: TGTGCCAGCAGCTTGTTCCAGCGGGTAATCCAAGAGACCCAGTACTTC
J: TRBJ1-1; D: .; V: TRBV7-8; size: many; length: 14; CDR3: CASSLTPPALQAFF; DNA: TGTGCCAGCAGCTTAACTCCCCCGGCCCTCCAAGCTTTCTTT
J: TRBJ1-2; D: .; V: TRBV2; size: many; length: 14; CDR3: CASIRTEYDYGYTF; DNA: TGTGCCAGCATCAGGACAGAATACGACTATGGCTACACCTTC
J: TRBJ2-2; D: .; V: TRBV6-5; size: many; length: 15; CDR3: CASSYSTANTGELFF; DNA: TGTGCCAGCAGTTACTCGACTGCGAACACCGGGGAGCTGTTTTTT
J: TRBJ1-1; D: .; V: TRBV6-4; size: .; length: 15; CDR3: CASSDTGTGNTEAFF; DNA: TGTGCCAGCAGTGACACAGGGACGGGGAACACTGAAGCTTTCTTT
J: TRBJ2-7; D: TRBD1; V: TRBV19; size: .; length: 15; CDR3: CASSIVPGTGGEQYF; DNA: TGTGCCAGTAGTATAGTGCCCGGGACAGGTGGAGAGCAGTACTTC
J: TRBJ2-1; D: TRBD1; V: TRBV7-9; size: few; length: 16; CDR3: CASSLVVGQGVDEQFF; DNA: TGTGCCAGCAGCTTAGTTGTAGGACAGGGGGTTGATGAGCAGTTCTTC
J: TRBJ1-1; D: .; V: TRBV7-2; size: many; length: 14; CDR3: CAVRWGGGNTEAFF; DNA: TGTGCCGTCCGCTGGGGAGGGGGAAACACTGAAGCTTTCTTT
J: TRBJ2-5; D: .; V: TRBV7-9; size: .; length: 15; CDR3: CASSLVGRHRETQYF; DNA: TGTGCCAGCAGCTTAGTAGGACGGCATCGAGAGACCCAGTACTTC
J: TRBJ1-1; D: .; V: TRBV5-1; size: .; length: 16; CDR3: CASSLGLHSLNTEAFF; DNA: TGCGCCAGCAGCTTGGGGCTCCACAGCTTAAACACTGAAGCTTTCTTT
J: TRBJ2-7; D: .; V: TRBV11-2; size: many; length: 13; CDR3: CASSFDHSYEQYF; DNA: TGTGCCAGCAGCTTCGACCACTCCTACGAGCAGTACTTC
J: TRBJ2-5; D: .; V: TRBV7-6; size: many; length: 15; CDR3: CASSLAAAQPRTQYF; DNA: TGTGCCAGCAGCTTAGCTGCGGCGCAGCCCAGGACCCAGTACTTC
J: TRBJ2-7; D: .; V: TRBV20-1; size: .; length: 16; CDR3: CSARAYRDPEAYEQYF; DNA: TGCAGTGCTAGAGCCTACCGGGACCCGGAGGCCTACGAGCAGTACTTC
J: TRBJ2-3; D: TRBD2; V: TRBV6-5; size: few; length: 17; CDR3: CASSYSIIAGGTDTQYF; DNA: TGTGCCAGCAGTTACTCGATCATAGCGGGAGGCACAGATACGCAGTATTTT
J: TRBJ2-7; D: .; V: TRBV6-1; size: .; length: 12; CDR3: CASSEWGSEQYF; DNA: TGTGCCAGCAGTGAATGGGGATCCGAGCAGTACTTC
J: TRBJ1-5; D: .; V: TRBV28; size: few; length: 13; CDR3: CASSLEGIQPQHF; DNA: TGTGCCAGCAGTTTAGAGGGTATCCAGCCCCAGCATTTT
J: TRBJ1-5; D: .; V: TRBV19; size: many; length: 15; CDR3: CASSPTLSPNQPQHF; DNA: TGTGCCAGTAGTCCCACCTTGAGCCCAAATCAGCCCCAGCATTTT
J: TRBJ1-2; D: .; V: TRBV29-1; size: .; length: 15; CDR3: CSVEDSSARILSYTF; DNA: TGCAGCGTTGAAGACTCCAGCGCCCGGATTTTGAGCTACACCTTC
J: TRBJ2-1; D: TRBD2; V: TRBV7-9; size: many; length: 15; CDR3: CASSLDWRGADEQFF; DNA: TGTGCCAGCAGCTTAGATTGGCGGGGGGCGGATGAGCAGTTCTTC
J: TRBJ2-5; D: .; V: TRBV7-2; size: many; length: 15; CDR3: CASSLGQGILETQYF; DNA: TGTGCCAGCAGCTTAGGGCAGGGAATATTGGAGACCCAGTACTTC
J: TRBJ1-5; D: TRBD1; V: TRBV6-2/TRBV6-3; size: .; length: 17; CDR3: CASTNPGTGGAGQPQHF; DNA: TGTGCCAGCACTAACCCCGGGACAGGGGGCGCAGGGCAGCCCCAGCATTTT
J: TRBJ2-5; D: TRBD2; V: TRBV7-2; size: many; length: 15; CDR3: CASSLVRGGLETQYF; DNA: TGTGCCAGCAGCTTAGTCCGGGGGGGCCTGGAGACCCAGTACTTC
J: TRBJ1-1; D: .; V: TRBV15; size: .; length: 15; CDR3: CATSSERQVNTEAFF; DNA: TGTGCCACCAGCAGCGAGAGACAGGTGAACACTGAAGCTTTCTTT
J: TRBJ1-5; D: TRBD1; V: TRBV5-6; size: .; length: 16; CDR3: CASSNGGQGFNQPQHF; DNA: TGTGCCAGCAGCAACGGGGGACAGGGCTTCAATCAGCCCCAGCATTTT
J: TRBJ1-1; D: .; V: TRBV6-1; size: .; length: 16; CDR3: CASSYGLGAVGTEAFF; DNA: TGTGCCAGCAGTTACGGCCTGGGGGCGGTAGGGACTGAAGCTTTCTTT
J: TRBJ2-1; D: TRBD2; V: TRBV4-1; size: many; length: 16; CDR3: CASSQIGAGAYNEQFF; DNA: TGCGCCAGCAGCCAAATAGGAGCGGGGGCATACAATGAGCAGTTCTTC
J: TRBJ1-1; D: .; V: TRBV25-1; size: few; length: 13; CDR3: CASSEFFGTEAFF; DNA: TGTGCCAGCAGTGAATTTTTCGGCACTGAAGCTTTCTTT
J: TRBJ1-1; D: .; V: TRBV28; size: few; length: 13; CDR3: CASSFLTGSEAFF; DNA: TGTGCCAGCAGTTTCCTAACAGGTTCCGAAGCTTTCTTT
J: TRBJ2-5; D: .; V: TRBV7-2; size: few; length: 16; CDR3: CASSFRAVWSRETQYF; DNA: TGTGCCAGCAGCTTCAGAGCGGTCTGGTCCCGAGAGACCCAGTACTTC
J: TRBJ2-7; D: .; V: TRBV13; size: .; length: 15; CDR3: CASSLVRGGAYEQYF; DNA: TGTGCCAGCAGCTTAGTCCGAGGCGGCGCCTACGAGCAGTACTTC
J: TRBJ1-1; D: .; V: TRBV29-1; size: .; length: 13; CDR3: CSAQPGGNTEAFF; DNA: TGCAGCGCCCAACCGGGGGGGAACACTGAAGCTTTCTTT